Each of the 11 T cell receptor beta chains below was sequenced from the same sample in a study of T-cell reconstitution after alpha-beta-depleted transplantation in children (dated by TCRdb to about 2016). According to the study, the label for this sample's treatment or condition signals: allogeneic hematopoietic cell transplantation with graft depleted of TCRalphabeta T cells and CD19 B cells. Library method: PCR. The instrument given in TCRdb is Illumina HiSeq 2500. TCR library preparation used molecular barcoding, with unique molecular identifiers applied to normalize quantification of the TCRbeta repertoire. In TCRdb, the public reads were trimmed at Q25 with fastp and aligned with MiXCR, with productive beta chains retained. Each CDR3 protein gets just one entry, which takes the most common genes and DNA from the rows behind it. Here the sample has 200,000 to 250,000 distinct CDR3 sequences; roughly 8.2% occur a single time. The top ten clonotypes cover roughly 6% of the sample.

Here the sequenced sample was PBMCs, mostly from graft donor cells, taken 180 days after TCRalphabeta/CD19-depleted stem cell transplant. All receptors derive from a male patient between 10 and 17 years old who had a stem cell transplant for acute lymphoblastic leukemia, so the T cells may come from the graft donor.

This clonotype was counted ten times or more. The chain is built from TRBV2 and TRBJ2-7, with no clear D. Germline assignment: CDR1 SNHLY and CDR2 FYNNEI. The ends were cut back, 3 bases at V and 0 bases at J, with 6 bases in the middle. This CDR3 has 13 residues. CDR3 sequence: CASSDGPSYEQYF. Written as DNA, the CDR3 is TGTGCCAGCAGTGACGGACCCTCCTACGAGCAGTACTTC. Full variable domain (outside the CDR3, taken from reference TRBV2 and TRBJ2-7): EPEVTQTPSHQVTQMGQEVILRCVPISNHLYFYWYRQILGQKVEFLVSFYNNEISEKSEIFDDQFSVERPDGSNFTLKIRSTKLEDSAMYFCASSDGPSYEQYFGPGTRLTVT.

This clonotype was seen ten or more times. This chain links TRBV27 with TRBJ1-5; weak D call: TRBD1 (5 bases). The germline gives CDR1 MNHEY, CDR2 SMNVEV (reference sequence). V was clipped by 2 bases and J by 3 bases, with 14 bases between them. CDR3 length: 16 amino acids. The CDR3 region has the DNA TGTGCCAGCAGTTTACGCGGCAGGGTAAACAATCAGCCCCAGCATTTT. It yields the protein CASSLRGRVNNQPQHF.

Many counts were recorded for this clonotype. This CDR3 is CASSKSRGYNEQFF. For the CDR3, the DNA is TGTGCCAGTAGTAAGTCTCGGGGCTACAATGAGCAGTTCTTC. The gene calls are TRBV19 and TRBJ2-1; a possible D gene is TRBD2 (5 bases). Trimming took off 4 bases at V and 3 bases at J, with 10 bases between the two ends. This CDR3 has 14 residues. CDR1 LNHDA and CDR2 SQIVND come from the germline V gene (reference sequence).

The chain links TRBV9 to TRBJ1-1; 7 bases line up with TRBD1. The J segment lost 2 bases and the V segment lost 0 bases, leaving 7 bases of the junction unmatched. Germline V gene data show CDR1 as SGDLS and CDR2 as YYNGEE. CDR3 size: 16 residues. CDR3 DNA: TGTGCCAGCAGCGTAGAGGGGGCGACACTTAACACTGAAGCTTTCTTT. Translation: CASSVEGATLNTEAFF.

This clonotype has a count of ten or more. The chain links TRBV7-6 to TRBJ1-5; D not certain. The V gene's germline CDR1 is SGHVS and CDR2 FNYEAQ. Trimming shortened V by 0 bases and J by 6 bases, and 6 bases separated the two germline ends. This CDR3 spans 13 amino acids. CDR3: CASSLAPGQPQHF. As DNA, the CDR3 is TGTGCCAGCAGCTTAGCGCCGGGTCAGCCCCAGCATTTT.

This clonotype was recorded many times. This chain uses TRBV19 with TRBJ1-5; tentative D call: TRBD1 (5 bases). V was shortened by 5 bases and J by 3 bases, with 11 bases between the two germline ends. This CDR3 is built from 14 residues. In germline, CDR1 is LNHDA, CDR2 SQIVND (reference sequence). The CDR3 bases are TGTGCCAGTAGTGGGGGGAGAAACAATCAGCCCCAGCATTTT. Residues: CASSGGRNNQPQHF.

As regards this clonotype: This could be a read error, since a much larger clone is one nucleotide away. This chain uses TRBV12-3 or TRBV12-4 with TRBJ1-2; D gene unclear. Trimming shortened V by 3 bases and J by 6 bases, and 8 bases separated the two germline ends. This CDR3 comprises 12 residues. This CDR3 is CASSLNRNGYTF. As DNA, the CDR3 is TGTGCCAGCAGTTTGAACCGCAATGGCTACACCTTC.

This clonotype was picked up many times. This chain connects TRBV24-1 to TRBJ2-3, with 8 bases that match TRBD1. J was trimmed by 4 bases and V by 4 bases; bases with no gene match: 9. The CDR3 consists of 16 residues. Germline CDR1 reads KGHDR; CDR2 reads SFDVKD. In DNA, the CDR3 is TGTGCCACCAGTGACTTGCTACAGGGGGGAGCAGATACGCAGTATTTT. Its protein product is CATSDLLQGGADTQYF.

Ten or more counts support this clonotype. This CDR3 is CSAARSTQETQYF. As DNA, the CDR3 is TGCAGTGCCGCCCGGAGTACCCAAGAGACCCAGTACTTC. The chain uses TRBV20-1 and TRBJ2-5; D remains ambiguous. Germline CDR1 reads DFQATT; CDR2 reads SNEGSKA (reference sequence). V was trimmed by 6 bases and J by 1 base, leaving 12 bases between them. The CDR3 runs to 13 residues.

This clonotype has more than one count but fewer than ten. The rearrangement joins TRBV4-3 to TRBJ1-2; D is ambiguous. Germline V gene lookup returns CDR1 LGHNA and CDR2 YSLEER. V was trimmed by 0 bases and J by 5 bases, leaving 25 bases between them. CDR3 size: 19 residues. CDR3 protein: CASSQDRAMTRRFRYGYTF. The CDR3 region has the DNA TGCGCCAGCAGCCAAGATAGGGCCATGACCAGGCGCTTTCGGTATGGCTACACCTTC.

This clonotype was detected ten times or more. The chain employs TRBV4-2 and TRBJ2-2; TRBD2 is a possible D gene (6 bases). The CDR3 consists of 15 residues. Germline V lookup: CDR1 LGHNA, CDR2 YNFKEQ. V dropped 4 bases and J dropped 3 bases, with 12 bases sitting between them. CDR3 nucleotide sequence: TGTGCCAGCAGCCCCCGGGACTCCTACACCGGGGAGCTGTTTTTT. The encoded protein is CASSPRDSYTGELFF.